The next 11 T cell receptor beta chains were all read from a single sample in a study of OX40 agonist ivuxolimab in advanced cancers. This table comes from immunoSEQ multiplex PCR, and its TCRdb copy is limited to in-frame clones, with some not included. The sample gives about 63,000 clones, 75% to 90% of which show up once; about 0.71% is in the top ten. The specimen was CD4+ or CD8+ T cells sorted from blood, collected in a trial of the OX40 agonist ivuxolimab. The receptors were sampled from an adult with an advanced solid tumor such as melanoma, head and neck, liver or kidney cancer.

This chain links TRBV10-3 with TRBJ2-7; D is unclear. The CDR3 loop spans 16 amino acids. Germline V gene lookup returns CDR1 ENHRY and CDR2 SYGVKD. The V and J ends lost 2 bases and 4 bases respectively, with 18 bases between them. The CDR3 protein is CAISERGEVERYEQYF. The CDR3 DNA sequence: TGTGCCATCAGTGAGCGCGGCGAGGTGGAAAGATACGAGCAGTACTTC.

The chain carries TRBV5-5 and TRBJ1-5, with D uncertain. CDR1 and CDR2 from the germline V gene are SGHKS and YYEKEE (reference sequence). CDR3 size: 15 residues. The ends were cut back, 6 bases at V and 0 bases at J, with 13 bases in the middle. This chain's CDR3 is CASTVDGLSNQPQHF. As DNA, the CDR3 is TGTGCCAGCACCGTCGACGGCCTTAGCAATCAGCCCCAGCATTTT.

The V call is TRBV7-9, the J call TRBJ2-1, with 7 positions matching TRBD2. Germline V CDR1 and CDR2: SEHNR, FQNEAQ (reference sequence). CDR3 size: 15 residues. Trimming took 1 base from V and 2 from J; bases not matched to a gene: 2. CDR3 nucleotide sequence: TGTGCCAGCAGCTTAGTAGCGGGTCCCTACAATGAGCAGTTCTTC. Its translation is CASSLVAGPYNEQFF.

The V and J genes are TRBV15 and TRBJ1-5; 8 bases line up with TRBD1. Germline assignment: CDR1 LNHNV and CDR2 YYDKDF (reference sequence). The V gene end was trimmed by 4 bases and the J gene end by 5 bases; junction bases not matched to a gene: 1. The CDR3 loop spans 13 amino acids. The chain's CDR3 is CATSTGGYQPQHF. The CDR3 DNA reads as TGTGCCACCAGCACAGGGGGCTATCAGCCCCAGCATTTT. Supplemented by reference TRBV15 and TRBJ1-5, the full variable domain reads DAMVIQNPRYQVTQFGKPVTLSCSQTLNHNVMYWYQQKSSQAPKLLFHYYDKDFNNEADTPDNFQSRRPNTSFCFLDIRSPGLGDTAMYLCATSTGGYQPQHFGDGTRLSIL.

This clone was found a few times. V and J are TRBV15 and TRBJ2-5, with a weak D call TRBD1 (6 bases). V was clipped by 0 bases and J by 5 bases, with 16 bases between them. The CDR3 spans 16 residues. CDR1 and CDR2 from the germline V gene are LNHNV and YYDKDF (reference sequence). Written as DNA, the CDR3 is TGTGCCACCAGCAGAGACACCCAAAGAAGGGGGGAGACCCAGTACTTC. This sequence encodes CATSRDTQRRGETQYF.

V is TRBV9 and J is TRBJ2-5; 11 positions match TRBD1. The germline CDR1 and CDR2 sequences are SGDLS and YYNGEE. This CDR3 comprises 16 residues. With V trimmed by 0 bases and J by 4 bases, 5 bases remained unmatched. The CDR3 DNA sequence: TGTGCCAGCAGCGTAGGGTTGGGACAGGGGGGAGAGACCCAGTACTTC. The encoded protein is CASSVGLGQGGETQYF.

The chain uses TRBV5-1 and TRBJ2-2; TRBD1 might be the D (7 bases). There are 16 residues in the CDR3. V was cut by 0 bases and J by 7 bases, with 16 bases left in between. Germline CDR1 reads SGHRS; CDR2 reads YFSETQ. The DNA for the CDR3 is TGCGCCAGCAGCTTGGGCGGGACAGCAATCGGCGGGGAGCTGTTTTTT. This gives the protein CASSLGGTAIGGELFF.

This CDR3 reads CASSSPTGGVEKLFF. CDR3 sequence (DNA): TGTGCCAGCAGCTCGCCGACAGGGGGCGTCGAAAAACTGTTTTTT. The gene calls are TRBV9 and TRBJ1-4, with 10 bases aligning to TRBD1. The CDR3 sequence is 15 residues long. The V and J ends lost 4 bases and 8 bases, in that order; junction bases with no gene match: 8. Germline CDR1 reads SGDLS; CDR2 reads YYNGEE.

Points on this clone: Other nucleotide sequences in the sample specify the same CDR3. The chain is built from TRBV5-1 and TRBJ2-5; 12 bases are a match to TRBD2. With 4 bases clipped from V and 3 bases from J, the junction kept 7 bases outside the gene matches. From germline, CDR1 is SGHRS and CDR2 YFSETQ. This CDR3 comprises 16 residues. The DNA of the CDR3 is TGCGCCAGCAGCCCGACTAGCGGGAGAGAGGAAGAGACCCAGTACTTC. This translates into CASSPTSGREEETQYF.

The gene calls are TRBV9 and TRBJ2-7; D may be TRBD1 or TRBD2 (5 bases each). The CDR3 is 14 amino acids. Germline loops: CDR1 SGDLS, CDR2 YYNGEE. The V gene lost 3 bases and the J gene lost 2 bases, with 12 bases spanning the gap. The CDR3 region has the DNA TGTGCCAGCAGCGCACGGGGCGGCCCCTACGAGCAGTACTTC. Protein: CASSARGGPYEQYF.

The chain couples TRBV5-1 to TRBJ2-7, with D possibly matching TRBD2 (6 bases). This CDR3 is built from 12 residues. V gave up 4 bases and J gave up 6 bases, with 11 bases separating them. In germline, CDR1 is SGHRS, CDR2 YFSETQ. CDR3 DNA: TGCGCCAGCAGCACCGGGACTGGCGAGCAGTACTTC. It is translated as CASSTGTGEQYF.